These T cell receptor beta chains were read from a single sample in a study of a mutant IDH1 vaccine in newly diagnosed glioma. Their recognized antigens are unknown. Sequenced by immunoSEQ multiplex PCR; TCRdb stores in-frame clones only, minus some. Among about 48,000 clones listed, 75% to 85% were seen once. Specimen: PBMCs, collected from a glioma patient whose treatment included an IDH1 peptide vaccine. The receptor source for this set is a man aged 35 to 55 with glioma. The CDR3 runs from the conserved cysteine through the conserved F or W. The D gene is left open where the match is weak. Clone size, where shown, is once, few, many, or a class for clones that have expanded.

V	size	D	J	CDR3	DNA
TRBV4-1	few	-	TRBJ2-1	CASSQGIREIQGEQFF	TGCGCCAGCAGCCAAGGAATCCGGGAGATCCAAGGGGAGCAGTTCTTC
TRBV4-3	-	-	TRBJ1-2	CASSLSGNGYRNYGYTF	TGCGCCAGCAGCTTGTCCGGTAATGGCTACCGTAACTATGGCTACACCTTC
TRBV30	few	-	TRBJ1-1	CALGFSMNTEAFF	TGTGCCTTGGGGTTCTCCATGAACACTGAAGCTTTCTTT
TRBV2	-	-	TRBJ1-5	CASKGAINQPQHF	TGTGCCAGCAAAGGGGCAATCAATCAGCCCCAGCATTTT
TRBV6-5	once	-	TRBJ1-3	CASSYSGNRGNTIYF	TGTGCCAGCAGTTACTCGGGGAATAGGGGAAACACCATATATTTT
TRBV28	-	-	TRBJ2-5	CASEGVGLETQYF	TGTGCCAGCGAGGGAGTCGGCCTAGAGACCCAGTACTTC
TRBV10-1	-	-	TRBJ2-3	CASIPDDSRSTDTQYF	TGCGCCAGCATCCCCGATGACTCCAGGAGCACAGATACGCAGTATTTT
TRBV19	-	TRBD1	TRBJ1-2	CASRQGSYGYTF	TGTGCCAGTAGACAGGGGAGCTATGGCTACACCTTC
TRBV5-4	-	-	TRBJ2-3	CASRSRTLLTDTQYF	TGTGCCAGCAGATCCCGGACTCTACTCACAGATACGCAGTATTTT
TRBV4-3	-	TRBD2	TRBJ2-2	CASSPGLAGGPDTGELFF	TGCGCCAGCAGTCCCGGACTAGCGGGAGGGCCAGACACCGGGGAGCTGTTTTTT
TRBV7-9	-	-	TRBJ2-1	CASSLFNAYEQFF	TGTGCCAGCAGCTTATTCAACGCGTATGAGCAGTTCTTC
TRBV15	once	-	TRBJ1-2	CATSKDLNMDYGYTF	TGTGCCACCAGCAAGGACCTTAATATGGACTATGGCTACACCTTC
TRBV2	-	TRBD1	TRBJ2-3	CASTVGQGGDTQYF	TGTGCCAGCACCGTAGGACAGGGCGGAGATACGCAGTATTTT
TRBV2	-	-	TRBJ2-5	CASELQGRETQYF	TGTGCCAGCGAGTTACAGGGACGGGAGACCCAGTACTTC